One T cell receptor (beta chain) is described in this entry. There are 14 residues in the CDR3. V was clipped by 3 bases and J by 6 bases, with 12 bases between them. CDR1 is MNHNS, CDR2 SASEGT, per germline. This sample is part of a study of T cell changes during pregnancy in multiple sclerosis. Assay: immunoSEQ multiplex PCR; the TCRdb copy retains only in-frame clones and omits some. Of 55,000 to 65,000 clones in the sample, roughly nine tenths were seen once. Sequencing was performed on peripheral blood, taken in the first trimester of pregnancy. This sequence originates from a female donor in good health, enrolled as a control in a pregnancy study. The chain employs TRBV6-1 and TRBJ2-1; a possible D gene is TRBD1 (5 bases). Written as DNA, the CDR3 is TGTGCCAGCAGTGACCACAGGTTAAGCAATGAGCAGTTCTTC. Protein sequence: CASSDHRLSNEQFF.